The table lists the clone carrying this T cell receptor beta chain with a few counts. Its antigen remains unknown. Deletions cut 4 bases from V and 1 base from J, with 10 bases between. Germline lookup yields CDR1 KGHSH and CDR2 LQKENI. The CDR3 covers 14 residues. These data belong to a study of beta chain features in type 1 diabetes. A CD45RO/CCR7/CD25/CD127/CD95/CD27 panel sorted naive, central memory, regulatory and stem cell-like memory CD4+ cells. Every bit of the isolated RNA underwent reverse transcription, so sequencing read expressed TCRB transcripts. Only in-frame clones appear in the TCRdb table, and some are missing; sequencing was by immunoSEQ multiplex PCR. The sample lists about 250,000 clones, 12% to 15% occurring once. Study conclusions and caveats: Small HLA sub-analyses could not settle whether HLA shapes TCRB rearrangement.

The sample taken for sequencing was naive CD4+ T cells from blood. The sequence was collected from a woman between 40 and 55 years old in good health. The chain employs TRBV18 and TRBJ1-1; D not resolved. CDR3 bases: TGTGCCAGCTCACTAACAGCTACGAACACTGAAGCTTTCTTT. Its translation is CASSLTATNTEAFF. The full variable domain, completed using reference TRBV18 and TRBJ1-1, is NAGVMQNPRHLVRRRGQEARLRCSPMKGHSHVYWYRQLPEEGLKFMVYLQKENIIDESGMPKERFSAEFPKEGPSILRIQQVVRGDSAAYFCASSLTATNTEAFFGQGTRLTVV.